This T cell receptor beta chain emerged from a study of T cells in Graves' hyperthyroidism and ophthalmopathy (dated by TCRdb to about 2019). With respect to the entire study: Peripheral blood was collected at initial diagnosis, before any treatment. To identify TCR V-J signatures that set the groups apart, the researchers used a discovery cohort of 90 to 100 patients, made up of approximately 43 with Graves' ophthalmopathy and some 56 with stable Graves' hyperthyroidism. Prospective prediction of ophthalmopathy was tested in an independent validation cohort consisting of 18 hyperthyroidism patients and about 17 patients who later progressed to ophthalmopathy. The 100 discovery patients were divided at random into training and test sets in a 7:3 ratio. In more than 5 Graves' hyperthyroidism patients, the study also compared T-cell repertoires from thyroid tissue with T-cell repertoires from blood. Once sampling was done, hyperthyroidism patients were given methimazole at a starting dose of 30 mg daily, whereas ophthalmopathy patients were given high-dose intravenous methylprednisolone. TCR Vbeta CDR3 sequencing of 120 to 150 peripheral blood samples (over 40 ophthalmopathy, 75 hyperthyroidism and some 17 progressor patients) is reported in the paper. Broader findings and caveats from the paper: Sample size was not statistically predetermined, and investigators were not blinded to group allocation. Most expanded thyroid clonotypes (frequency above 0.001) were also detected in blood, a finding suggesting that blood repertoires may reflect thyroid immune responses. During validation, the model predicted progression to ophthalmopathy a median of about 6.5 months ahead of onset, with 60% to 71% sensitivity and 72% to 80% specificity. Ophthalmopathy was separated from stable hyperthyroidism by a 13 V-J signature model, with just over 85% sensitivity and about 84% specificity obtained in cross-validation and 80%/75% obtained in testing.

The TCR beta CDR3 regions were amplified from RNA transcripts. A first-round RT-PCR of the TCR CDR3 used the HTBI primer set with the Qiagen OneStep RT-PCR kit. A second multiplex PCR round built the libraries, followed by size selection and purification. Paired-end sequencing of the libraries was performed with 100 bp reads on an Illumina HiSeq2000. Per the original workflow: Raw data were processed with SOAPnuke, discarding reads with adapters, uncalled bases, mean Phred below 15, or no exact constant-primer or identifier match. COPE v1.2.5 was used to merge the high-quality paired reads, and each unique nucleotide sequence was defined as a clonotype. MiTCR v1.1 was used to align the clonotypes against IMGT TRBV, TRBD and TRBJ reference segments. Analysis was restricted to V-J combinations with a frequency above 0.0001, which covered over 98% of repertoires. A TCS score was defined as the ratio of F50 (clonal expansion) to E x V (chaos), with BLOSUM62-based TCRdist applied between CDR3 peptides within each V-J. Welch's t-statistics and random forest reduced around 510 V-J features to roughly 13, which were used in a naive Bayes classifier (R e1071). TCRdb trimmed public reads at Q25 via fastp, called clones via MiXCR and kept in-frame beta chains. Each entry merges the rows of one CDR3 protein and shows their most common DNA and genes. TCRdb's processing, not the study's, gives the V and J calls here. The sample table lists 500,000 to 550,000 distinct CDR3 sequences, less than 25% of them with a count of one. About 25% of the sample is taken by the ten largest.

The table lists this clonotype with many counts. Its antigen is unknown. Base qualities are missing; no much larger clone stands one base away. Graves' hyperthyroidism was defined as stable when no progression to ophthalmopathy occurred over 18 months of follow-up. Hyperthyroidism patients were newly diagnosed, had a disease duration of under 2 months, and were aged 18 to 65 years. Any patient with an uncontrolled infection, another autoimmune disease, pregnancy or lactation was excluded. Diagnoses were based on clinical symptoms, serum thyroxine and TRAb, thyroid ultrasound and orbital computed tomography. Ficoll-Paque density gradient centrifugation was used to isolate PBMCs from around 10 ml of fresh peripheral blood. Total RNA was extracted with Trizol reagent, and quality was checked on an Agilent 2100 Bioanalyzer. The sequenced sample consisted of blood. The TCR comes from a young man with Graves' hyperthyroidism.

In nucleotide form, the sequence is TGCAGTGCTAGAGATAAGTCCGAGAACACCGGGGAGCTGTTTTTT. Its coded protein is CSARDKSENTGELFF. The rearrangement joined TRBV20-1 to TRBJ2-2, with the identity of the D gene unclear. Measured from the cysteine to the phenylalanine, the CDR3 is 15 residues long. Of all the DNA, just the CDR3 is kept, 45 bases in frame from base 1. V is shortened by 0 bases, J by 1 base, and the region joining them spans 9 bases. CDR1 and CDR2 were assigned from the germline V gene (reference sequence) as DFQATT and SNEGSKA.